This T cell receptor (beta chain) comes out of a study of CD8+ T cells in alopecia areata. Extracted RNA was reverse transcribed, and the resulting cDNA served as sequencing template. TCRdb's copy holds only in-frame clones and misses some; the assay was immunoSEQ multiplex PCR. The repertoire has around 200,000 clones, about 48% of them found once; the top ten carry under 14%. This clone turned up a few times. Its antigen remains unidentified. The junction had 5 bases not matched to a gene; V was cut back by 8 bases and J by 4 bases. This CDR3 has 14 amino acids. The germline V gene has CDR1 LNHDA and CDR2 SQIVND (reference sequence). Sample treatment: oral pan-JAK inhibitor, 5-10 mg twice daily. Study conclusions and caveats: Scalp clonality, along with expanded CD8+ clones among the top 100, was significantly decreased by tofacitinib.

Specimen: CD8+ T cells sorted from blood, collected at week 24, from a patient treated with tofacitinib. The receptor was derived from a human donor with alopecia areata. The chain uses TRBV19 and TRBJ2-1; 10 bases are shared with TRBD2. The CDR3 is CASGAGGSYNEQFF. The CDR3 DNA reads as TGTGCCAGTGGAGCGGGGGGGTCATACAATGAGCAGTTCTTC.